Presented here are 7 T cell receptor beta chains from one specimen sequenced in a study of shared clonotypes between healthy human individuals. The protocol was immunoSEQ multiplex PCR, while the TCRdb copy is restricted to in-frame clones and leaves out a portion. The sample has about 2,500,000 clones; more than 80% are singletons. Sample: naive CD4+ T cells sorted from blood. Subset: CD45RA+ positively selected. Source of these receptors: a man between 18 and 35 years old in good health.

The V and J genes are TRBV7-9 and TRBJ2-1, with 10 bases matching TRBD2. V lost 1 base and J lost 0; bases outside the gene matches: 3. Germline values: CDR1 SEHNR, CDR2 FQNEAQ (reference sequence). There are 17 residues in the CDR3. The CDR3 sequence: CASSLVGLATSYNEQFF. The CDR3 DNA reads as TGTGCCAGCAGCTTAGTGGGACTAGCGACCTCCTACAATGAGCAGTTCTTC. The variable domain in full, with the rest retrieved from reference TRBV7-9 and TRBJ2-1, is DTGVSQNPRHKITKRGQNVTFRCDPISEHNRLYWYRQTLGQGPEFLTYFQNEAQLEKSRLLSDRFSAERPKGSFSTLEIQRTEQGDSAMYLCASSLVGLATSYNEQFFGPGTRLTVL.

This rearrangement joins TRBV5-6 to TRBJ2-1; D unclear. The CDR3 consists of 15 residues. V was pared by 1 base and J by 7 bases, with 15 bases between. Germline lookup yields CDR1 SGHDT and CDR2 YYEEEE. The CDR3 region is CASSLRIGIRNEQFF. CDR3 bases: TGTGCCAGCAGCTTGCGGATAGGGATCAGGAATGAGCAGTTCTTC.

This chain joins TRBV6-5 and TRBJ2-7, with D uncertain. The V gene lost 6 bases and the J gene lost 1 base, with 13 bases spanning the gap. This CDR3 comprises 14 residues. CDR1 and CDR2 from the germline V gene are MNHEY and SVGAGI. The CDR3 DNA follows: TGTGCCAGCAGGGTTGTGGCTGCTTCCTACGAGCAGTACTTC. It codes for CASRVVAASYEQYF.

The chain uses TRBV7-3 and TRBJ2-2; D is undetermined. Trimming removed 5 bases from V and 5 bases from J, with 15 bases in between. This CDR3 has 15 amino acids. CDR1 is SGHTA and CDR2 is FQGTGA in the germline V gene. In DNA form, the CDR3 reads TGTGCCAGCAGCCTTAACACCCAGTATACCGGGGAGCTGTTTTTT. Translating it yields CASSLNTQYTGELFF. Using reference TRBV7-3 and TRBJ2-2 for the parts outside the CDR3, the full variable domain is GAGVSQTPSNKVTEKGKYVELRCDPISGHTALYWYRQSLGQGPEFLIYFQGTGAADDSGLPNDRFFAVRPEGSVSTLKIQRTERGDSAVYLCASSLNTQYTGELFFGEGSRLTVL.

This chain uses TRBV6-1 with TRBJ2-7; 8 nucleotides agree with TRBD2. The germline CDR1 and CDR2 sequences are MNHNS and SASEGT. Germline trimming cut 6 bases from V and 5 bases from J; bases unmatched to any gene: 12. The CDR3 runs 15 residues. The CDR3 sequence: CASSHAGTRSNEQYF. Written as DNA, the CDR3 is TGTGCCAGCAGCCATGCCGGGACTAGGAGCAACGAGCAGTACTTC.

Details on this clone: The sample has other DNA sequences that encode this CDR3 too. The V gene is TRBV5-1, the J gene TRBJ2-7, with 10 nucleotides matching TRBD2. The V gene's germline CDR1 is SGHRS and CDR2 YFSETQ. The CDR3 runs 15 residues. The ends lost 2 bases at V and 0 bases at J; junction bases unmatched: 2. CDR3 DNA sequence: TGCGCCAGCAGCTTTAGCGGGGGGAGCTCCTACGAGCAGTACTTC. Its protein product is CASSFSGGSSYEQYF.

The chain employs TRBV4-3 and TRBJ2-7; 8 bases are shared with TRBD1. With V trimmed by 0 bases and J by 5 bases, 9 bases remained unmatched. Germline lookup yields CDR1 LGHNA and CDR2 YSLEER. There are 16 residues in the CDR3. CDR3 loop: CASSQEAGGFGNEQYF. The CDR3 DNA follows: TGCGCCAGCAGCCAAGAAGCAGGGGGCTTTGGGAACGAGCAGTACTTC.